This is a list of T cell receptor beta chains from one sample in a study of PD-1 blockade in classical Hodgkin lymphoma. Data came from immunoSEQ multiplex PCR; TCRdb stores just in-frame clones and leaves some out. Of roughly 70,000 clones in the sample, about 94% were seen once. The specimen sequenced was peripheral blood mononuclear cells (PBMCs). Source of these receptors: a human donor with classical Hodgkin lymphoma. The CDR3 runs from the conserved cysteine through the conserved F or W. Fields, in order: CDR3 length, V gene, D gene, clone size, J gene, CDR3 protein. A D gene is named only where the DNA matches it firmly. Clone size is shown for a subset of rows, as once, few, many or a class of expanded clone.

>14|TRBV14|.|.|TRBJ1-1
CASSHQGSYTEAFF
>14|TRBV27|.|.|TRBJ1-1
CASNRGRGYTEAFF
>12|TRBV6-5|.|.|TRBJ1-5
CASSQPYQPQHF
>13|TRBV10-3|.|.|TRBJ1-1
CAISDGQGVEAFF
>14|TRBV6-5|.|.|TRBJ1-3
CASSLSHDLNTIYF
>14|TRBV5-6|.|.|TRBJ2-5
CASSLASRRTTQYF
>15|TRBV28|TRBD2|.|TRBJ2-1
CASRLGLAGSGEQFF
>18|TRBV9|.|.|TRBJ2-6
CASSEGMQGLSGANVLTF
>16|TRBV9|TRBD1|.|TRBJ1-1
CASSFPGTGENTEAFF
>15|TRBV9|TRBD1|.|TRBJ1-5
CASSFSGTVDGPQHF
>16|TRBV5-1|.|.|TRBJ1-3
CASSFKGDNSGNTIYF
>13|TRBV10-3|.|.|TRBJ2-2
CAISDFNTGELFF
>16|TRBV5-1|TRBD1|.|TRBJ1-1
CASSLNAAGRGREAFF
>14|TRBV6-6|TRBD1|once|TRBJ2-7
CASSDRGDSYEQYF
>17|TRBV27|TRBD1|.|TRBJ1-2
CASSIKTPSGTGYGYTF
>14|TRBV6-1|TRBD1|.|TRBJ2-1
CASSELWTGSEQFF
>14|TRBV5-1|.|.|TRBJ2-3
CASSLGTSTDTQYF
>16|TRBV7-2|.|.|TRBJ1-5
CASSPTGGMSNQPQHF
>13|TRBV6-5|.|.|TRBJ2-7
CASSFGGEGEQYF
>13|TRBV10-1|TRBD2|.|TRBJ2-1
CASSELAGGEQFF
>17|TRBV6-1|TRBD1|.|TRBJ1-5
CASSETGGPYSNQPQHF
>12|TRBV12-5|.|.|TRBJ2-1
CASGLGYNEQFF
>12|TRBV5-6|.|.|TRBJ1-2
CASSSSSFRYTF
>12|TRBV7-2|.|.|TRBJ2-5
CASSLVGETQYF
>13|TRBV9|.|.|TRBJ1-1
CASSVGGRSEAFF
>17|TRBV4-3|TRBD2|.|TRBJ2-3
CASSQDRSSGRTDTQYF
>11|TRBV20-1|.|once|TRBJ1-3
CSASNGNTIYF
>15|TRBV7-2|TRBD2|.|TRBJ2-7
CASSFRTRKDYEQYF
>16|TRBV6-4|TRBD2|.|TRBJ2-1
CASSDMAGGGYNEQFF
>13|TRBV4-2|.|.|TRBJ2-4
CASSQDRRGLKYF
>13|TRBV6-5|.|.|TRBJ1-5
CASSIDRIQPQHF
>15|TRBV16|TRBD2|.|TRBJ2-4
CASSHQGEGQNIQYF
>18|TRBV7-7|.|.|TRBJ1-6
CASSLTGVAGLHNSPLHF
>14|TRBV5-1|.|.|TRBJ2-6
CASSLDPGANVLTF
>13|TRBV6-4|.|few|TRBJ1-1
CASSDSVAGEAFF
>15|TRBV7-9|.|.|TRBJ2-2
CATPDFARNTGELFF
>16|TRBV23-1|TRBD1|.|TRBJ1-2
CASSSLGRDRDYGYTF
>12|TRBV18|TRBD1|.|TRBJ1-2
CASSPVGQVYTF
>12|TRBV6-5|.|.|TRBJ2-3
CASSSLGQQSYF
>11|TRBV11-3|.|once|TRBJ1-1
CASSLDAEAFF
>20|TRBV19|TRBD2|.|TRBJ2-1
CASSIGGAGASPSSYNEQFF
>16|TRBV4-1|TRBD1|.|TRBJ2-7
CASSQGAMGQTYEQYF
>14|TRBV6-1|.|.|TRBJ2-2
CASAGTSNTGELFF
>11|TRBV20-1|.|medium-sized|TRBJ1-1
CSATLTPKAFF
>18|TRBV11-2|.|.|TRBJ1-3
CASSLEQGDTYSGNTIYF
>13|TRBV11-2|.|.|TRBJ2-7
CASSLGPIYEQYF
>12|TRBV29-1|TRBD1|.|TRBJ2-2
CSGGQGTGELFF
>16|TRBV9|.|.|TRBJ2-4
CASSGDRKLAKNIQYF
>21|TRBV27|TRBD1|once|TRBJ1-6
CASSFGGFSGTVSSYNSPLHF
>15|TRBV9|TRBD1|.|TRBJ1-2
CASSPRDRENYGYTF
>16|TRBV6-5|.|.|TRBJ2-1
CASSSVTGPSYNEQFF